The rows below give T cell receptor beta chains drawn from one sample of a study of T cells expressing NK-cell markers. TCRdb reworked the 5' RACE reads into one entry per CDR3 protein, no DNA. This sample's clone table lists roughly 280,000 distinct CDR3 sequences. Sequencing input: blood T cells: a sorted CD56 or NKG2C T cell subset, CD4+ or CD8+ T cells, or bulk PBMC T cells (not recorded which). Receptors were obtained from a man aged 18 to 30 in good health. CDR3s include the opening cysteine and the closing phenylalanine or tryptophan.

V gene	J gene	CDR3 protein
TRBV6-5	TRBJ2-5	CASSNRGHGETQYF
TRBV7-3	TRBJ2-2	CASKLEQGSGELFF
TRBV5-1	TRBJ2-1	CASSYSSGRINEQFF
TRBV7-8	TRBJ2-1	CASSSWTSGSNEQFF
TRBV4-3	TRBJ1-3	CASSATDKNTIYF
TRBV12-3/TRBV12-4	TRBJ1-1	CASRKGAENTEAFF
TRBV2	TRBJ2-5	CASTVRIQETQYF
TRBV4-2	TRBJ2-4	CASSQVRGTNIQYF
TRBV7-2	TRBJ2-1	CASSLKDREGGEQFF
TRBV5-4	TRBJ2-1	CASSLSPQIVLAGHNEQFF
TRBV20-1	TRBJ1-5	CSAYTTVKGGNQPQHF
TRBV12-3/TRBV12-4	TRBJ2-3	CASSPPRTSGLGGPDTQYF
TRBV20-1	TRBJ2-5	CSARGDLAGGAAETQYF
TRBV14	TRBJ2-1	CASSRRTAPYNEQFF
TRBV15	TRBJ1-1	CATSTGSYEAFF
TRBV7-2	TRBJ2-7	CASSLYGGGTSLYEQYF
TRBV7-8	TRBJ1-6	CASSLDPRSKNSPLHF
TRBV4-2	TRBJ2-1	CASSQRLAGGFDEQFF
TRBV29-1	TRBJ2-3	CSVEGGRHSRDTQYF
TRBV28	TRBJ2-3	CASSLPVPGQGDTQYF
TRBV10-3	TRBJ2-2	CAISRKGLRETGELFF
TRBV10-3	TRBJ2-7	CAISEGLAGAYGYEQYF
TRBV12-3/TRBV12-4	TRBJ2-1	CASSLVGLYNEQFF
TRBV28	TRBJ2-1	CASTPGTVDNEQFF
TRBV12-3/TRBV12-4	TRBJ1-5	CASSLHRGSGNQPQHF
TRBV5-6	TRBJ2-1	CASSLKGSDNEQFF
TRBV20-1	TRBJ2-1	CSARGQQREMHEQFF
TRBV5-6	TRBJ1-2	CASSLGSRAGGYTF
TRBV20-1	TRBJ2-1	CSAGLGGLPYNEQFF
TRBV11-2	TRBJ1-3	CASSFLGTGVRNTIYF
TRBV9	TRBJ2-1	CASSTDRTGWNEQFF
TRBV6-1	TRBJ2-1	CASTPIPASYNEQFF
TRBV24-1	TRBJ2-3	CATSERDRWIDTQYF
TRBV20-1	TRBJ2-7	CSAGGTPNDEQYF
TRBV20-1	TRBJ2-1	CSARGTSGKESNEQFF
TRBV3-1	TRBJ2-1	CASGAGGRQFF
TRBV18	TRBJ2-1	CASSPQRVNEQFF
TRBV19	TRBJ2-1	CATTGLANEQFF
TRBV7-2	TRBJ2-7	CASSSRQGGYEQYF
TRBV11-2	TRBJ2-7	CASSYTGTSGSQQYF
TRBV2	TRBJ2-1	CASSEPGTSSNEQFF
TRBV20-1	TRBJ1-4	CSASFSAFTTNEKLFF
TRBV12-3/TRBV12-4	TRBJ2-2	CASSPHTGTNTGELFF
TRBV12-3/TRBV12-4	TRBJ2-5	CASSRDGQETQYF
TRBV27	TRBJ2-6	CASRRNSGGANVLTF
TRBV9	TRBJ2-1	CASSPYSSYNEQFF
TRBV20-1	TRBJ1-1	CSATWGGGGTEAFF
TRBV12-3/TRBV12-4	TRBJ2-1	CASSYLAGDPSSYNEQFF
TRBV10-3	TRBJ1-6	CAISESKGPLHF
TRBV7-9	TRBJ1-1	CASSSQTMNTEAFF
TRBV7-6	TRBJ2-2	CASSLGSSSNTGELFF
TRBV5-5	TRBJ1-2	CASSLESRGLHSYTF
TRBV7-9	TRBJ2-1	CASSLAGGPGNEQFF
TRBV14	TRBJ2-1	CASSQDMGLVTPYNEQFF